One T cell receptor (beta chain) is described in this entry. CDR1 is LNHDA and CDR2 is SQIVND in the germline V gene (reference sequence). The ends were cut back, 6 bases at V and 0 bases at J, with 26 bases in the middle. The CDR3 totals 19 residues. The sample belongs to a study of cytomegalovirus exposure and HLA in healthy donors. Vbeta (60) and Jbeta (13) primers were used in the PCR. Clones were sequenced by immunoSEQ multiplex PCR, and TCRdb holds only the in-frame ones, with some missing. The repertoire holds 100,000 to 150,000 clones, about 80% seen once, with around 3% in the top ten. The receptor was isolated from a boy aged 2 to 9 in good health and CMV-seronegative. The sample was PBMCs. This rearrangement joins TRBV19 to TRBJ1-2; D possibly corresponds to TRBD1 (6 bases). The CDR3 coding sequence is TGTGCCAGTAGCGCAGGAGACTGGACAGAGAAGATCTCTAACTATGGCTACACCTTC. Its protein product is CASSAGDWTEKISNYGYTF.